The present T cell receptor (beta chain) was sequenced within a study of technical replicates of blood from a few donors. The V and J ends lost 5 bases and 5 bases, in that order; junction bases with no gene match: 10. Germline loops: CDR1 SGHTA, CDR2 FQGNSA. The CDR3 is made up of 16 amino acids. This clone was observed a single time. Using immunoSEQ multiplex PCR, the repertoire was profiled, and TCRdb retains in-frame clones only, with some absent. The table lists 60,000 to 65,000 clones, about 89% of them singletons, with about 5.2% in the top ten. The sample comprised PBMCs. The source is a human donor in good health. Some clones in this sample may be carry-over from other donors' samples. The rearrangement joins TRBV7-2 to TRBJ2-3, with 10 bases matching TRBD1. The CDR3 is CASSTTTGGAEDTQYF. CDR3 DNA: TGTGCCAGCAGCACGACGACAGGGGGCGCGGAAGATACGCAGTATTTT.